This T cell receptor beta chain appears in the sequencing data of a study of cytomegalovirus exposure and HLA in healthy donors. Concerning this clone itself: The antigen is unknown.

Regarding the study as a whole: Cytomegalovirus-associated TCR beta chains were listed, numbering 164.

Looked up from germline, CDR1 is SGHDN and CDR2 is FVKESK. The CDR3 extends over 14 amino acids. V shed 4 bases and J shed 3 bases, with 13 bases lying between them. The repertoire was sequenced with immunoSEQ multiplex PCR; TCRdb's copy has only in-frame clones and lacks some. The table shows hundreds of thousands of clones, with roughly 91% occurring only once. The J gene is TRBJ2-7, the V gene TRBV14; D is unresolved. This sequence originates from a woman in her 30s in good health and CMV-seronegative. The specimen sequenced was PBMCs. In DNA form, the CDR3 reads TGTGCCAGCAGCCCCCAGGAGCTAGGCTACGAGCAGTACTTC. Protein: CASSPQELGYEQYF. Drawing the rest from reference TRBV14 and TRBJ2-7, the complete variable domain is EAGVTQFPSHSVIEKGQTVTLRCDPISGHDNLYWYRRVMGKEIKFLLHFVKESKQDESGMPNNRFLAERTGGTYSTLKVQPAELEDSGVYFCASSPQELGYEQYFGPGTRLTVT.